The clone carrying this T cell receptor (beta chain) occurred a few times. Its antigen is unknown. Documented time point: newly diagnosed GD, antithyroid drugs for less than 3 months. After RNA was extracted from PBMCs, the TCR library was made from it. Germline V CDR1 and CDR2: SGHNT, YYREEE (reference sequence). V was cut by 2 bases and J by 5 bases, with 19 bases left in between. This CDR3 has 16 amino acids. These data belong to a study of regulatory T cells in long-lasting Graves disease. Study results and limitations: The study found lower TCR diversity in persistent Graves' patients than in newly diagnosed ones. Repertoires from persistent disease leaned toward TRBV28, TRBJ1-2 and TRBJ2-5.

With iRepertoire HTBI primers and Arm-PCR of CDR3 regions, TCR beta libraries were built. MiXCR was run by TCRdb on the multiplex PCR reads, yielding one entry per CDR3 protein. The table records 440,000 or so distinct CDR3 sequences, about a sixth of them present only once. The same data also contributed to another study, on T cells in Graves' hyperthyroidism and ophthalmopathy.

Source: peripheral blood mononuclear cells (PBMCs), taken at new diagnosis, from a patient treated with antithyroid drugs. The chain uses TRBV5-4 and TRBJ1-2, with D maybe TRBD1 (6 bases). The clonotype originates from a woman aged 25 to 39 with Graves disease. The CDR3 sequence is CASSLSTGFGGYGYTF. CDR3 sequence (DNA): TGTGCCAGCAGCTTAAGTACAGGGTTCGGAGGGTATGGCTACACCTTC.